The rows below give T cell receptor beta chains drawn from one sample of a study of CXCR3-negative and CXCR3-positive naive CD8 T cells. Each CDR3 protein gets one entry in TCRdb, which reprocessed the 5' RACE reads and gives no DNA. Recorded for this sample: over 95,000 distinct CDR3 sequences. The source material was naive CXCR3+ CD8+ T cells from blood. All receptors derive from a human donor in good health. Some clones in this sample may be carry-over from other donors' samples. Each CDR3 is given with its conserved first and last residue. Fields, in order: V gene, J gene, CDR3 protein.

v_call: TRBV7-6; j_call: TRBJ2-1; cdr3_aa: CASSLVLGNEQFF
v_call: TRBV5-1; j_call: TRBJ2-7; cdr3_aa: CASSSPDRGVYEQYF
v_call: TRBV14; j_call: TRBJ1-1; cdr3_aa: CASSRSLTGYAEAFF
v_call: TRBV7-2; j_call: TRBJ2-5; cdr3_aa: CASSLIAGGETQYF
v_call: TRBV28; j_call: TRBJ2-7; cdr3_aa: CASSRRYEQYF
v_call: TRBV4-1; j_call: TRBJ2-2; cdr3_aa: CASSQDSPGELFF
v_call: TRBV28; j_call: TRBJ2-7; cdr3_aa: CASSPQGPLYEQYF
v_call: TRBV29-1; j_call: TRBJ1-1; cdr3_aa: CSDESLGTENTEALF
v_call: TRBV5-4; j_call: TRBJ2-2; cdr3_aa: CASSQLTGELFF
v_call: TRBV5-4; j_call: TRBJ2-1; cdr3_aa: CASSLGTGGADEQFF
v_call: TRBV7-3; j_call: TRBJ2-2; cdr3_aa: CASSLTWGGLRTGELFF
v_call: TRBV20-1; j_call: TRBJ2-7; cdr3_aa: CSARDRDRSSSYEQYF
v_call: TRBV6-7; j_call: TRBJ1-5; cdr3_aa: CASFGTANQPQHF
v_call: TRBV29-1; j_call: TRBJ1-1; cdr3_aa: CSVETAESEAFF
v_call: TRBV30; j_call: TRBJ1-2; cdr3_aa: CAWSRDEYNGYTF
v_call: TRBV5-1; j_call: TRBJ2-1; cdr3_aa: CASSSASGGRDEQFF
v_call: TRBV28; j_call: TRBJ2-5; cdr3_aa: CASSLEAGGQETQYF
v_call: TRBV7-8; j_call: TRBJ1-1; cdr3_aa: CATDDANTEAFF
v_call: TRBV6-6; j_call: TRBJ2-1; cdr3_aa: CASSYSILLASGGEIYNEQFF
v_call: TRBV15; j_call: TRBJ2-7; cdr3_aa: CATSRDRGLAGGPGQYF
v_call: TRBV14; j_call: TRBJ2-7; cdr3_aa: CASSPSGSAEFSYEQYF
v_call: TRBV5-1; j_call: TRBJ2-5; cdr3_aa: CASSLVPQGWETQYF
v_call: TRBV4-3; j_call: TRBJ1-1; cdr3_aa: CASSQDLNTEAFF
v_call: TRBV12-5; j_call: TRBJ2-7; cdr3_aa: CASGSGTSGVYEQYF
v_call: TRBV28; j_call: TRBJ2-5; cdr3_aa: CASSSSFRRKQETQYF
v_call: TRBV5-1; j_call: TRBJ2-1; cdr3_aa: CASPGGGGARDRSYNEQFF
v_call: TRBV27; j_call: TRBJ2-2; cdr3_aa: CASSLAGAGELFF
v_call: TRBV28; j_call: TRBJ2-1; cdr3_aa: CASSSLTSGGSSYNEQFF
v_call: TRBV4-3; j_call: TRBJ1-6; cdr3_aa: CASSQGVAGVGSPLHF
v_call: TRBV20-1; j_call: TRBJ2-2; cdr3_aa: CSASSPGELFF
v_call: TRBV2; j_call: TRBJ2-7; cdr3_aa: CASSADIARGSYEQYF
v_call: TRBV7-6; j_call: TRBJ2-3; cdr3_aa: CASSSIPGTSVPDTQYF
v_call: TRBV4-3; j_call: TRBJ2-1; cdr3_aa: CASSQDIWTSGGGLYNEQFF
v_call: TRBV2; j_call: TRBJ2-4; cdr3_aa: CASSDPSGLGAGNIQYF
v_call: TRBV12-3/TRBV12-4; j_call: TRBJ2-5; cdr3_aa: CASSSDQETQYF
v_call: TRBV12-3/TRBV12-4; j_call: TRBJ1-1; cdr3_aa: CASNLGTGLNTEAFF
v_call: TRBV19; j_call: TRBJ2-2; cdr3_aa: CASSGGTGYSGELFF
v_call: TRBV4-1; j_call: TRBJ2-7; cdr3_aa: CASSHLGRSHQEQYF
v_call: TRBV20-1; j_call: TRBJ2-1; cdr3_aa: CSARDRENEQFF
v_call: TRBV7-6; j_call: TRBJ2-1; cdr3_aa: CASSLAGDLNEQFF
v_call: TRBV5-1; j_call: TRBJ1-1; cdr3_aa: CASSLSEITGGVNTEAFF
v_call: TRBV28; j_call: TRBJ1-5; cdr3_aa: CASSLSAVSGNQPQHF
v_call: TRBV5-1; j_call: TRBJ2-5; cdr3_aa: CASSSADRRGETQYF
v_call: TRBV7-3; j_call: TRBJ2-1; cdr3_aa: CASSPFRAGPMVEQFF
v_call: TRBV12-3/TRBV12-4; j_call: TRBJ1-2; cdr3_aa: CASSSTQTGSSNYGYTF
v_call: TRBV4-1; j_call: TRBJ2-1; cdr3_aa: CASSGLAGKYNEQFF
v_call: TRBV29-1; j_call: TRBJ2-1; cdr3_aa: CSVWTGGHEQFF
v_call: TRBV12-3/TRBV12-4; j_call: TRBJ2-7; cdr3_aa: CASSHRELSYEQYF
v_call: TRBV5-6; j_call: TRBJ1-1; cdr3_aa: CASRLGHTDEAFF
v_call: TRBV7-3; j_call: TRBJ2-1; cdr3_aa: CTSSLGGSNEQFF
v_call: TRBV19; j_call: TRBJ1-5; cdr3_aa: CASSKSSYSNQPQHF
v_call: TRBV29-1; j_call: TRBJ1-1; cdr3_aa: CSVEGGVGAFF